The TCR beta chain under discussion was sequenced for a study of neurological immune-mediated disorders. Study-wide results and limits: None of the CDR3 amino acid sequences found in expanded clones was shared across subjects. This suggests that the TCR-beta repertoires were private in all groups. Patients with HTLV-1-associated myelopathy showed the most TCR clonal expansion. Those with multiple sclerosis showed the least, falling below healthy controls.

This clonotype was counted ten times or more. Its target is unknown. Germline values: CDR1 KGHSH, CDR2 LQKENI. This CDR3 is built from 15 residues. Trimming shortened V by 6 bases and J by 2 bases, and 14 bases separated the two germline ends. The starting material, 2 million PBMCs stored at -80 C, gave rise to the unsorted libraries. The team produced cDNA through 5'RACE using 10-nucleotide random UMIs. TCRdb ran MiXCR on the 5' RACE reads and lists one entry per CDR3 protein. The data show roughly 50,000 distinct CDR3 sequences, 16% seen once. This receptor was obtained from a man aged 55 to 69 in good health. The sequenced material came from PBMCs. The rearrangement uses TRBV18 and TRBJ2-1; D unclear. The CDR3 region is CASSPRTATYNEQFF. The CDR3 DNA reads TGTGCCAGCTCGCCCCGGACGGCTACCTACAATGAGCAGTTCTTC.